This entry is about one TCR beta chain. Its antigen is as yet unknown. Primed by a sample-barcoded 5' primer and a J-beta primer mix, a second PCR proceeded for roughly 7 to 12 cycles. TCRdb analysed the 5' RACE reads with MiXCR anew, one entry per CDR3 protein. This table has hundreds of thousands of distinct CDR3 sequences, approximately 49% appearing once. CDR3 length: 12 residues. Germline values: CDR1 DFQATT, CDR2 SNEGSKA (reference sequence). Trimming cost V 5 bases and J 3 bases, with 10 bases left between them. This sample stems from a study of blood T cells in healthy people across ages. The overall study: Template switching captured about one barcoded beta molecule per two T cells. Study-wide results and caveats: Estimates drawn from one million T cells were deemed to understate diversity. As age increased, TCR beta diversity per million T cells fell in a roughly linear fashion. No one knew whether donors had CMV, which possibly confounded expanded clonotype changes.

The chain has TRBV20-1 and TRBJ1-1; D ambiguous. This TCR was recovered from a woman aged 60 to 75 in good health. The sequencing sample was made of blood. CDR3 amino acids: CSAFDGYTEAFF. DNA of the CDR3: TGCAGTGCTTTTGACGGTTACACTGAAGCTTTCTTT.